This passage covers 7 T cell receptor beta chains from one sample sequenced in a study of T cell repertoires in cytomegalovirus infection (dated by TCRdb to the late 2010s). Per the publication, the treatment or condition label means: in vitro stimulation with specific CMV peptide epitopes to enrich CMV-specific T cells. No cognate antigen is known for these TCRs. Sequencing instrument: Illumina HiSeq 1500. TCRdb applied fastp at Q25 and MiXCR to the public reads, then kept only in-frame beta chains. Each entry is one CDR3 protein sequence, shown with its most common DNA and genes. For this sample there are fewer than 1,000,000 distinct CDR3 sequences; approximately 31% appear just once. The top ten constitute under 15% of the sample. Material: cultured CD8+ T cells from PBMCs, obtained from culture after CMV antigen stimulation. These receptors were taken from a human donor in good health (CMV status not recorded). Some clones in this sample may be carry-over from other donors' samples.

The rearrangement links TRBV5-5 to TRBJ2-7; D not resolved. Trimming pared 0 bases from V and 6 bases from J, leaving 13 bases between. Germline CDR1 reads SGHKS; CDR2 reads YYEKEE (reference sequence). The CDR3 extends over 14 amino acids. The CDR3 loop is CASSLARTAFEQYV. In DNA, the CDR3 is TGTGCCAGCAGCTTGGCAAGGACGGCCTTCGAGCAGTACGTC.

This clonotype was recorded a few times. The chain employs TRBV28 and TRBJ2-7; perhaps TRBD2 as D (7 bases). Germline CDR1 and CDR2: MDHEN and SYDVKM. V lost 4 bases, J lost 3 bases, and 13 bases lay in between. This CDR3 contains 14 residues. This chain's CDR3 is CASSWGGEFYEQYV. CDR3 nucleotide sequence: TGTGCCAGCAGTTGGGGGGGCGAGTTCTACGAGCAGTACGTC.

The table lists this clonotype with a count of one. This chain uses TRBV5-4 with TRBJ1-2; the D gene is possibly TRBD1 (5 bases). The ends were cut back, 0 bases at V and 4 bases at J, with 16 bases in the middle. This CDR3 region has 16 residues. Per germline, CDR1 SGHNT and CDR2 YYREEE (reference sequence). This chain's CDR3 is CASSLETGGLGYGYTF. CDR3 in DNA: TGTGCCAGCAGCTTGGAGACGGGGGGTCTCGGCTATGGCTACACCTTC.

As for this clonotype: Being one base from a much bigger clone, this may be a read error. The rearrangement links TRBV6-5 to TRBJ1-2; 10 bases match TRBD1. The length of the CDR3 is 14 residues. Looked up from germline, CDR1 is MNHEY and CDR2 is SVGAGI. The CDR3 reads CASSYGTGDYGYIF. The CDR3, as DNA: TGTGCCAGCAGTTACGGGACAGGGGACTATGGCTACATCTTC.

About this clonotype: One junction end does not reproduce the germline sequence, and a read error may be involved. This sequence joins TRBV28 and TRBJ2-5; D is possibly TRBD2 (6 bases). The CDR3 spans 17 residues. Germline V gives CDR1 MDHEN, CDR2 SYDVKM. In DNA, the CDR3 is TGTGTCAGCAGTCCAAAAATGACATTCGGGGGACAAGAGACCCAGTACTTC. Translating it yields CVSSPKMTFGGQETQYF.

The chain employs TRBV6-2 or TRBV6-3 and TRBJ2-1, with 10 bases aligning to TRBD2. The junction had 5 bases not matched to a gene; V was cut back by 10 bases and J by 2 bases. The CDR3 contains 14 residues. CDR1 is MNHEY and CDR2 is SVGEGT in the germline V gene. The CDR3 loop reads CATLAGGAYNEQFF. DNA of the CDR3: TGTGCCACCTTAGCGGGGGGAGCCTACAATGAGCAGTTCTTC.

The rearrangement links TRBV7-4 to TRBJ2-5, with D possibly being TRBD1 (5 bases). The CDR3 extends over 15 amino acids. Germline V lookup: CDR1 SGHVT, CDR2 SQSDAQ. V dropped 5 bases and J dropped 3 bases, with 16 bases sitting between them. CDR3 residues: CASSPQVTDEETQYF. The CDR3 nucleotides are TGTGCCAGCAGCCCCCAGGTGACAGACGAAGAGACCCAGTACTTC.